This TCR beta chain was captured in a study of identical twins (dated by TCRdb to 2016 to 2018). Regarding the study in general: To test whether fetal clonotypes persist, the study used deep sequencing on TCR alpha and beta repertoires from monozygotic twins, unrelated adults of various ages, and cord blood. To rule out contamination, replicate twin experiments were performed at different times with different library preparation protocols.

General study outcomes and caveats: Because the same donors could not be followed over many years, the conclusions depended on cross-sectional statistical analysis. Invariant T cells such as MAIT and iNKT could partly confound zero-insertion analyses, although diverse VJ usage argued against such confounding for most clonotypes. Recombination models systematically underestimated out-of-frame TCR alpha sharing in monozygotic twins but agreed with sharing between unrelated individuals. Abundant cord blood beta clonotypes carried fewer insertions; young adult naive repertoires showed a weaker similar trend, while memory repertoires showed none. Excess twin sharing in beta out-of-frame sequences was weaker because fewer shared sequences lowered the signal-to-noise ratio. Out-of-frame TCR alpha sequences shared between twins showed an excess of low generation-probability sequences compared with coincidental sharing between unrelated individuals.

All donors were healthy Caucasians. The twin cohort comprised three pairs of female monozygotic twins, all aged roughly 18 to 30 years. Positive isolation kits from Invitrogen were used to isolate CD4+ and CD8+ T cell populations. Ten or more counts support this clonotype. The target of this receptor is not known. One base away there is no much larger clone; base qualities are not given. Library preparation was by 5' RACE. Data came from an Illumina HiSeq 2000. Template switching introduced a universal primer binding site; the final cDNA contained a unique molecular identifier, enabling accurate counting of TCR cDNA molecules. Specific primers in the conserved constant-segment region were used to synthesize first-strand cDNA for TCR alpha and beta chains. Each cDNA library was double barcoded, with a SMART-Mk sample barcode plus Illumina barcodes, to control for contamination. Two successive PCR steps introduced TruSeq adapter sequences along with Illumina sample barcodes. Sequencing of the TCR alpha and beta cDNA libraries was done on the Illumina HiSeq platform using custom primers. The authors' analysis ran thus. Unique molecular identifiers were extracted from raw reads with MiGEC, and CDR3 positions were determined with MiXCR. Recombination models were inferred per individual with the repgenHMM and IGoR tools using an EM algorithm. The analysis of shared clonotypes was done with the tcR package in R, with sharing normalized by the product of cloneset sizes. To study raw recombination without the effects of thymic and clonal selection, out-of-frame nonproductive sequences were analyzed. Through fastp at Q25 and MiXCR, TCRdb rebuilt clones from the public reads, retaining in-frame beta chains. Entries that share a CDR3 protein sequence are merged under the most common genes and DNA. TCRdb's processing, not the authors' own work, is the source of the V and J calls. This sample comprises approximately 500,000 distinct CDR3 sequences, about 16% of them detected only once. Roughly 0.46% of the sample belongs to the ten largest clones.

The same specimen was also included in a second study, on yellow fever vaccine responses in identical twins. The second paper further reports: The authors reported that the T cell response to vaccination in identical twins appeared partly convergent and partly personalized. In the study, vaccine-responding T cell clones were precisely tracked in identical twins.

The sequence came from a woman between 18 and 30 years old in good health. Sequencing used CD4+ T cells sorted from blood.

The DNA reads TGTGCCAGCAGCTTAGATGCGGGAATCTACGAGCAGTACTTC. Protein translation: CASSLDAGIYEQYF. The chain joins TRBV7-6 to TRBJ2-7; the D region possibly corresponds to TRBD2 (6 bases align). Taken from the germline V gene, the CDR1 and CDR2 loops are SGHVS and FNYEAQ. V lost 1 base and J lost 3 bases; the stretch between them is 10 bases long. The CDR3 has 14 amino acids, counting the end cysteine and phenylalanine. The sequence is cut down to CDR3 DNA, 42 bases in frame from base 1.